This entry lists 24 T cell receptor beta chains sequenced from one sample in a study of T cells in Graves' hyperthyroidism and ophthalmopathy. RNA transcripts provided the source from which TCR beta CDR3 regions were amplified. The study used the HTBI primer set for a first-round RT-PCR of the TCR CDR3. TCRdb re-derived calls from the multiplex PCR reads in MiXCR, one entry per CDR3 protein. The repertoire has roughly 100,000 distinct CDR3 sequences, over 45% of them found once; the top ten carry 26%. The sequencing sample was made of blood. The receptors here all came from a man aged 35 to 55 with Graves' hyperthyroidism.

This clonotype has only a few counts. The rearrangement joins TRBV18 to TRBJ1-6; possible D gene TRBD1, 6 bases. The CDR3 is 16 amino acids. CDR1 is KGHSH, CDR2 LQKENI, per germline. V dropped 4 bases and J dropped 0 bases, with 10 bases sitting between them. The CDR3 coding sequence is TGTGCCAGCTCACGGACAGTGAGCTCCTATAATTCACCCCTCCACTTT. Translating gives CASSRTVSSYNSPLHF.

At least ten counts were recorded for this clonotype. The rearrangement uses TRBV5-1 and TRBJ1-2; possible D gene TRBD1, 5 bases. The V and J ends lost 0 bases and 6 bases respectively, with 12 bases between them. Germline-derived CDR1 and CDR2 are SGHRS and YFSETQ. This CDR3 region has 14 residues. The CDR3 nucleotides are TGCGCCAGCAGCTTGGCCGGGGGTTTCGATGGCTACACCTTC. Protein sequence: CASSLAGGFDGYTF.

This clonotype was detected many times. The V gene is TRBV20-1, the J gene TRBJ1-6; D might be TRBD1 (5 bases). Germline V gene sequence: CDR1 DFQATT, CDR2 SNEGSKA (reference sequence). This CDR3 contains 16 residues. Trimming pared 5 bases from V and 6 bases from J, leaving 20 bases between. The CDR3 is CSAPQMGGGSNSPLHF. CDR3 nucleotide sequence: TGCAGTGCTCCCCAGATGGGGGGAGGGAGTAATTCACCCCTCCACTTT.

Regarding this clonotype: It is likely a read error, because the conserved phenylalanine at the end of the CDR3 is missing. It is unclear where the CDR3 begins or ends on the DNA, so no DNA is shown, and the CDR3 is as TCRdb lists it. The rearrangement links TRBV19 to TRBJ2-2; TRBD1 is the table's D call and was not checked against the DNA. Looked up from germline, CDR1 is LNHDA and CDR2 is SQIVND (reference sequence). The CDR3 has 8 residues if both end residues are counted. The chain's CDR3 is CASTRRAI.

In its sample, this clonotype was seen many times. J is TRBJ1-1 and V is TRBV2; the D gene is possibly TRBD1 (5 bases). The CDR3 extends over 13 amino acids. Germline CDR1 SNHLY, CDR2 FYNNEI. V gave up 8 bases and J gave up 1 base, with 11 bases separating them. Written as DNA, the CDR3 is TGTGCCAGCGGGGACGGAGCGAACACTGAAGCTTTCTTT. Its translation is CASGDGANTEAFF.

This clonotype was counted at least ten times. The J gene is TRBJ1-6, the V gene TRBV19; no reliable D call. Trimming pared 9 bases from V and 4 bases from J, leaving 13 bases between. The CDR3 loop spans 14 amino acids. CDR1 is LNHDA, CDR2 SQIVND, per germline (reference sequence). This chain's CDR3 is CASAPDIYNSPLHF. The CDR3 nucleotides are TGTGCCAGCGCCCCCGACATATATAATTCACCCCTCCACTTT.

This clonotype was observed many times. The chain has TRBV6-1 and TRBJ2-2; D call uncertain. Germline CDR1 and CDR2: MNHNS and SASEGT. This CDR3 spans 16 amino acids. Trimming removed 3 bases from V and 1 base from J, with 12 bases in between. CDR3 in amino acids: CASSDYRNWNTGELFF. CDR3 coding DNA: TGTGCCAGCAGTGACTATCGGAACTGGAACACCGGGGAGCTGTTTTTT.

The chain has TRBV2 and TRBJ1-1, with D possibly TRBD1 on 6 matching bases. CDR3 length equals 13 residues. CDR1 SNHLY and CDR2 FYNNEI come from the germline V gene. V shed 3 bases and J shed 4 bases, with 9 bases lying between them. The CDR3 protein is CASSEGAGTEAFF. Here the CDR3 DNA reads TGTGCCAGCAGTGAGGGGGCTGGCACTGAAGCTTTCTTT.

Here the CDR3 DNA reads TGTGCCAGCAGCTTGGGACTAAATTACGAGCAGTACTTC. Its protein is CASSLGLNYEQYF. The chain carries TRBV9 and TRBJ2-7; 7 bases are shared with TRBD2. Germline V gene sequence: CDR1 SGDLS, CDR2 YYNGEE. The V segment lost 4 bases and the J segment 4 bases; nucleotides outside the gene matches: 5. The CDR3 spans 13 residues.

The rearrangement links TRBV29-1 to TRBJ1-4; TRBD1 might be the D (5 bases). The CDR3 is made up of 14 amino acids. CDR1 SQVTM and CDR2 ANQGSEA come from the germline V gene. V lost 8 bases and J 6 bases, leaving 19 bases between the germline ends. This CDR3 reads CSYEEVGVYEKLFF. The CDR3 nucleotides are TGCAGCTATGAGGAGGTAGGGGTATATGAAAAACTGTTTTTT.

V gene TRBV9 combines with J gene TRBJ1-2; 11 nucleotides agree with TRBD1. CDR3 length: 16 residues. J gave up 4 bases and V 3 bases, and 8 bases lay outside the gene matches. From germline, CDR1 is SGDLS and CDR2 YYNGEE. The CDR3: CASSGLTGTGGYGYTF. CDR3 nucleotide sequence: TGTGCCAGCAGCGGACTGACCGGGACAGGGGGCTATGGCTACACCTTC. Based on the CDR3 plus reference TRBV9 and TRBJ1-2, the full variable domain is DSGVTQTPKHLITATGQRVTLRCSPRSGDLSVYWYQQSLDQGLQFLIQYYNGEERAKGNILERFSAQQFPDLHSELNLSSLELGDSALYFCASSGLTGTGGYGYTFGSGTRLTVV.

This clonotype was observed many times. The chain joins TRBV5-1 to TRBJ2-1, with TRBD2 matching over 10 bases. The germline CDR1 and CDR2 sequences are SGHRS and YFSETQ. V was pared by 4 bases and J by 6 bases, with 7 bases of the junction left unmatched. The CDR3 extends over 15 amino acids. As DNA, the CDR3 is TGCGCCAGCAGCCCGTCCCCTAGCGGGAGCAATGAGCAGTTCTTC. Its translation: CASSPSPSGSNEQFF.

To note about this clonotype: An end of the junction differs from the germline gene, which may be a read error. The chain couples TRBV2 to TRBJ1-5; D is undetermined. The CDR3 is 13 amino acids. CDR1 is SNHLY, CDR2 FYNNEI, per germline. Here the CDR3 reads CASMGGYNEPQHF. For the CDR3, the DNA is TGTGCCAGCATGGGAGGATACAATGAGCCCCAGCATTTT.

The V call is TRBV9, the J call TRBJ1-3; maybe TRBD1 (5 bases). CDR1 and CDR2 from the germline V gene are SGDLS and YYNGEE. The CDR3 runs to 15 residues. V was clipped by 4 bases and J by 9 bases, with 20 bases between them. In DNA, the CDR3 is TGTGCCAGCAGCCCCCCCGAGGGGCGGGTTAGCACCATATATTTT. This translates into CASSPPEGRVSTIYF.

Regarding this clonotype: An end of the junction differs from the germline gene, which may be a read error. V usage is TRBV29-1 and J usage is TRBJ2-5; 11 bases fit TRBD2. Germline values: CDR1 SQVTM, CDR2 ANQGSEA. The CDR3 has 15 residues. This chain's CDR3 is CGVEPGLAEQETQYF. The CDR3 DNA reads TGCGGCGTCGAGCCGGGACTAGCGGAACAAGAGACCCAGTACTTC.

The table lists this clonotype with many counts. The chain combines TRBV20-1 with TRBJ2-1; 9 nucleotides agree with TRBD1. The CDR3 totals 15 residues. The V gene end was trimmed by 1 base and the J gene end by 7 bases; junction bases not matched to a gene: 8. Germline CDR1 DFQATT, CDR2 SNEGSKA (reference sequence). The CDR3, as DNA: TGCAGTGCTAGAGTTTGGACAGGGGCCGTGAATGAGCAGTTCTTC. It specifies CSARVWTGAVNEQFF.

This clonotype was counted many times. The genes are TRBV12-3 or TRBV12-4 and TRBJ1-2; the D gene is possibly TRBD1 (6 bases). V lost 2 bases and J 6 bases, leaving 13 bases between the germline ends. This CDR3 spans 14 amino acids. CDR3 nucleotide sequence: TGTGCCAGCAGTTTACGGGGGGCTTATGATGGCTACACCTTC. It yields the protein CASSLRGAYDGYTF.

Regarding this clonotype: Germline and junction disagree at one end, which may indicate a read error. The chain carries TRBV6-2 or TRBV6-3 and TRBJ1-3; perhaps TRBD1 as D (5 bases). Germline assignment: CDR1 MNHEY and CDR2 SVGEGT. This CDR3 region has 14 residues. CDR3 bases: TGTGCCAGCAGTTACGGGGCTTCAGGAAACACCATACATTTT. Translated, it gives CASSYGASGNTIHF.

This rearrangement joins TRBV19 to TRBJ1-1; 10 nucleotides line up with TRBD1. This CDR3 comprises 13 residues. V was clipped by 7 bases and J by 8 bases; unmatched bases: 7. CDR1 and CDR2 (germline): LNHDA, SQIVND (reference sequence). The chain's CDR3 is CASMTGGVTEAFF. In DNA form, the CDR3 reads TGTGCCAGTATGACAGGGGGCGTAACGGAAGCTTTCTTT.

As concerns this clonotype: The missing conserved phenylalanine or tryptophan at the end of this CDR3 makes a read error likely. The chain links TRBV19 to TRBJ2-1; D might be TRBD1 (5 bases). The CDR3 extends over 16 amino acids. CDR1 LNHDA and CDR2 SQIVND come from the germline V gene (reference sequence). V shed 6 bases and J shed 8 bases, with 23 bases lying between them. CDR3 DNA: TGTGCCAGTAGCTCGTCCTTACAGGACCTACTCTATGAGCAGTTCCTC. It is translated as CASSSSLQDLLYEQFL.

The table lists this clonotype with a count of one. The gene calls are TRBV29-1 and TRBJ2-1, with 10 bases lining up with TRBD2. This CDR3 is built from 15 residues. V trimming: 6 bases; J trimming: 4 bases; junction bases outside the gene matches: 9. Germline V CDR1 and CDR2: SQVTM, ANQGSEA. CDR3 bases: TGCAGCGTAAAGGCTAGCGGGGGAATATACAATGAGCAGTTCTTC. Protein product: CSVKASGGIYNEQFF.

This clonotype was observed many times. The chain couples TRBV7-9 to TRBJ2-3, with D maybe TRBD1 (6 bases). V lost 1 base and J lost 5, with 13 bases in between. CDR3 size: 15 residues. Germline V CDR1 and CDR2: SEHNR, FQNEAQ (reference sequence). CDR3 sequence: CASSLVVGARDTQYF. CDR3 in DNA: TGTGCCAGCAGCTTAGTGGTGGGGGCGCGAGATACGCAGTATTTT.

This chain uses TRBV9 with TRBJ1-1; no firm D call. V shed 4 bases and J shed 8 bases, with 15 bases lying between them. The CDR3 sequence is 13 residues long. Germline assignment: CDR1 SGDLS and CDR2 YYNGEE. CDR3 in amino acids: CASSTALVGEAFF. CDR3 nucleotide sequence: TGTGCCAGCAGCACGGCGCTAGTGGGAGAAGCTTTCTTT.

To note about this clonotype: A much larger clone differs by one base, so this may be a read error. The J gene is TRBJ2-1, the V gene TRBV5-1, with D possibly matching TRBD2 (7 bases). This CDR3 region has 15 residues. Per the germline V gene, CDR1 is SGHRS and CDR2 is YFSETQ. In DNA form, the CDR3 reads TGCGCCAGCAGCCCGGAGGGGGGGGCCAGGAATGAGCAGCTCTTC. It encodes CASSPEGGARNEQLF.